This T cell receptor beta chain is from a study of CD8+CD57+ T cells in acquired aplastic anemia (dated by TCRdb to between 2017 and 2018). Study-wide context: A mean of approximately 3 ug of DNA, ranging from about 0.2 to 27.4 ug, was extracted from sorted CD4+ and CD8+ cells. An average of around 10 million reads for CD4+ cells and 12 million or so reads for CD8+ cells was obtained from healthy donor samples.

With respect to this clonotype: Its antigen is unknown. No clone much larger than this one lies a single base away; base qualities are absent.

Overall results and qualifications from the work: Patients and healthy controls showed no significant difference in CD8+ Simpson's diversity (P=0.060). Roughly 30 CD8+ CDR3 sequences were found to be shared between patients and controls, but these sequences appeared to be highly expressed in patients and within the immunodominant clones of the patients.

In this study, sorted CD4+ and CD8+ T cells from the blood of healthy subjects and of severe aplastic anemia patients had their TCR repertoires deep-sequenced. Ficoll-Paque density gradient centrifugation was used to isolate peripheral blood mononuclear cells. CD4+ and CD8+ T cells were sorted by FACS or magnetic beads before DNA extraction. Profiling of TCR beta VDJ combinations and CDR3 sequences used genomic DNA as the template. An Illumina HiSeq 2000 was used for TCR repertoire sequencing. As for the original processing: Repertoires were assessed using TRBV/TRBJ rearrangement plots, CDR3 size and DJ length profiles, and Simpson's diversity index. The immunodominant clone was defined as the most abundant DNA sequence in deep sequencing data. CDR3 amino acid sequences were checked for sharing across subjects and were also compared against the VDJdb database and published repertoires. TCRdb trimmed the raw reads at Q25, called clones with MiXCR and kept productive beta chains. Each entry merges the rows of one CDR3 protein and shows their most common DNA and genes. V and J calls and clone size were set by TCRdb, not the authors. The sample has hundreds of thousands of distinct CDR3 sequences on record, around 72% of them singletons. The ten largest clones capture under 4.5% of the sample.

Sequencing input: sorted CD4+, CD8+, or CD8+CD57+ T cells (not recorded which) from PBMCs. The sequence came from a human donor in good health, serving as a control.

CDR3 protein: CASSTRGEGPLHF. The DNA sequence is given as TGCGCCAGCAGCACCCGCGGGGAAGGGCCCCTCCACTTT. The chain is encoded by TRBV5-1 joined to TRBJ1-6, with the D gene not clear enough to name. From its cysteine to its phenylalanine, the CDR3 spans 13 amino acids. Solely the CDR3 DNA is kept, with 39 bases framed from the first base. Taken from the germline V gene, the CDR1 and CDR2 loops are SGHRS and YFSETQ. Trimming removed 4 bases from V and 13 bases from J, leaving 15 bases between the germline ends.